This T cell receptor (beta chain) was found in a study of shared clonotypes between healthy human individuals. Broader study findings: Shared clonotypes across all four donors exceeded non-shared ones in generation probability. The naive CD4 repertoires of several donors were compared, and around 5% of clonotypes were shared.

It was across several immunoSEQ plates that each subset's genomic DNA was evenly split. TCRdb's table, derived via immunoSEQ multiplex PCR, lists solely in-frame clones and lacks some. Here the sample spans 1.6 million or so clones, around 97% being singletons. On this clone itself: The antigen remains undetermined.

The CDR3 spans 14 residues. Germline V gives CDR1 SGHAT, CDR2 FQDESV (reference sequence). Trimming removed 2 bases at V and 7 bases at J, with 11 bases between. Study donors comprised healthy, HIV-negative adults devoid of recent acute infection or vaccination. The chain is built from TRBV11-1 and TRBJ2-2; perhaps TRBD1 as D (6 bases). The sequencing sample was made of naive CD4+ T cells sorted from blood. Subset meaning: CD45RA+ positively selected. The sequence came from a young man in good health. The CDR3 region is CASSLLQGGGELFF. CDR3 nucleotides: TGTGCCAGCAGCTTATTACAGGGTGGCGGGGAGCTGTTTTTT.